The 4 T cell receptor beta chains below come from one sample, sequenced in a study of response to subunit inactivated influenza vaccine. TCRdb processed the RT-PCR reads anew with MiXCR; each CDR3 protein has one entry. The table has about 240,000 distinct CDR3 sequences, 10% to 15% seen once. The sequences come from non-naive T cells sorted from PBMCs, collected around 14 days before vaccination. Source of these receptors: a man aged 45-65 years who received an inactivated influenza vaccine.

The rearrangement uses TRBV5-1 and TRBJ2-2; perhaps TRBD2 as D (6 bases). The V gene's germline CDR1 is SGHRS and CDR2 YFSETQ. The V and J ends lost 6 bases and 5 bases respectively, with 11 bases between them. This CDR3 has 13 amino acids. The CDR3 sequence is CASNWGETGELFF. The CDR3 DNA reads as TGCGCCAGCAACTGGGGGGAGACCGGGGAGCTGTTTTTT.

This clonotype was counted a few times. The chain carries TRBV20-1 and TRBJ2-3, with TRBD1 as a possible D gene (6 bases). Trimming took 5 bases from V and 2 from J, leaving 17 bases between them. The V gene's germline CDR1 is DFQATT and CDR2 SNEGSKA (reference sequence). This CDR3 contains 15 residues. The CDR3 bases are TGCAGTGCTCCCTCGACAGGTTCCTACACAGATACGCAGTATTTT. This codes for CSAPSTGSYTDTQYF.

This clonotype was found many times. The CDR3 protein is CASSHRPYEQYF. As DNA, the CDR3 is TGTGCCAGTAGTCACCGTCCCTACGAGCAGTACTTC. This sequence joins TRBV19 and TRBJ2-7; D unclear. This CDR3 has 12 amino acids. Germline-derived CDR1 and CDR2 are LNHDA and SQIVND (reference sequence). V dropped 5 bases and J dropped 2 bases, with 7 bases sitting between them.

V usage is TRBV12-3 or TRBV12-4 and J usage is TRBJ2-7, with D perhaps matching TRBD2 (5 bases). This CDR3 comprises 16 residues. Trimming removed 3 bases from V and 4 bases from J, with 19 bases in between. The CDR3 DNA reads TGTGCCAGCAGTTTTAGGGTTGCGAGGGCCGGTTACGAGCAGTACTTC. As protein: CASSFRVARAGYEQYF.